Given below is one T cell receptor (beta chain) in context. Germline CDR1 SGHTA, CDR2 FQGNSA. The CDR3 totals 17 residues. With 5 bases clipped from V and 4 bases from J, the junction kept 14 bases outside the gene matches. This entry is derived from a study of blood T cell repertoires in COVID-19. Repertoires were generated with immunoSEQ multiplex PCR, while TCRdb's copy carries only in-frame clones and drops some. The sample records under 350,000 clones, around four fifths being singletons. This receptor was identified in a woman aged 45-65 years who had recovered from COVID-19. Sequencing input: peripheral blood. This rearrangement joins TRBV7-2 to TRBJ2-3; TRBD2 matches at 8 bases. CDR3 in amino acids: CASSPLGSGRAADTQYF. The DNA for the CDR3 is TGTGCCAGCAGCCCTCTCGGGTCCGGGAGGGCGGCAGATACGCAGTATTTT.